This T cell receptor (beta chain) comes out of a study of blood T cell repertoires in COVID-19. Study-wide context: Acute-phase and convalescent COVID-19 samples originated in the United States, Italy and Spain. From T cells, B-cell-depleted T cells, or PBMCs came the material, which was cDNA or gDNA.

In the original analysis: Reference gene primer amplification yielded estimated nucleated cell counts. The table came from immunoSEQ multiplex PCR; TCRdb's copy has only in-frame clones and leaves some out. V and J calls plus clone size are reproduced from that table; the DNA served to infer D and trimming. The data hold about 120,000 clones, with roughly three quarters observed a single time. Germline lookup yields CDR1 LNHDA and CDR2 SQIVND (reference sequence). J was trimmed by 2 bases and V by 3 bases; bases with no gene match: 2. This CDR3 region has 14 residues. The sequence came from a human donor in a cohort sampled during active COVID-19. Sequencing was performed on peripheral blood. V gene TRBV19 combines with J gene TRBJ2-7; 9 nucleotides match TRBD1. The CDR3 sequence: CASSIGTGPYEQYF. CDR3 coding DNA: TGTGCCAGTAGTATCGGGACAGGGCCCTACGAGCAGTACTTC.